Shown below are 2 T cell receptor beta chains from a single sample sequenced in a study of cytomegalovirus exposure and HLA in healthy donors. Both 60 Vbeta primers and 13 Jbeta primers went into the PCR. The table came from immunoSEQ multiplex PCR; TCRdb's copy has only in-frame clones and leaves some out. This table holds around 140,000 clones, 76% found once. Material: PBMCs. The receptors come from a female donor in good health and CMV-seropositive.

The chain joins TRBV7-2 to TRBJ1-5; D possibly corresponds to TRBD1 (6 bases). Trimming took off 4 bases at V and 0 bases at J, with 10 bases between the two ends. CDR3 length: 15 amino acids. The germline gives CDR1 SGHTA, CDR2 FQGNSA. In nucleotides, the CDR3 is TGTGCCAGCAGCTACACAGGGTATAGCAATCAGCCCCAGCATTTT. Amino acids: CASSYTGYSNQPQHF.

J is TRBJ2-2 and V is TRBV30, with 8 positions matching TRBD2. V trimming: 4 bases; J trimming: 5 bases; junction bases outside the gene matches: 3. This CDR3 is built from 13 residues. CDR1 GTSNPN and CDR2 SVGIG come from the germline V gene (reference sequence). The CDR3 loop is CAWKTSVTGELFF. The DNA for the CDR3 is TGTGCCTGGAAGACTAGCGTAACCGGGGAGCTGTTTTTT.